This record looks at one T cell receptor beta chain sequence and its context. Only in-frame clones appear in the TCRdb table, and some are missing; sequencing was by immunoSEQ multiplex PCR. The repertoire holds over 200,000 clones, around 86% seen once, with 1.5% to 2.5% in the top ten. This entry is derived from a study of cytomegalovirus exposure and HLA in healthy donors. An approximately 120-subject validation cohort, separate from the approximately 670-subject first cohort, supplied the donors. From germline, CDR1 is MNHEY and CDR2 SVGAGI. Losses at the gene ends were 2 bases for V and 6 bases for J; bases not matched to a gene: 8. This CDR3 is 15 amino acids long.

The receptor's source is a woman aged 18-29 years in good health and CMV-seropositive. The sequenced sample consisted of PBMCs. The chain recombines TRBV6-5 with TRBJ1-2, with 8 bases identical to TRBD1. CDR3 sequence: CASSYGQTGVNGYTF. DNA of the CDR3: TGTGCCAGCAGTTACGGCCAGACAGGGGTCAATGGCTACACCTTC.